Presented here are 18 T cell receptor beta chains from one specimen sequenced in a study of OX40 agonist ivuxolimab in advanced cancers. Only in-frame clones appear in the TCRdb table, and some are missing; sequencing was by immunoSEQ multiplex PCR. This sample carries roughly 17,000 clones, around 79% of them seen once, and the ten largest clones take 12%. This specimen was CD4+ or CD8+ T cells sorted from blood, taken in a trial of the OX40 agonist ivuxolimab. The receptors stem from an adult with an advanced solid tumor such as melanoma, head and neck, liver or kidney cancer.

On this clone itself: Other nucleotide sequences from this sample produce the same CDR3. The chain is built from TRBV11-2 and TRBJ1-2, with 7 bases aligning to TRBD1. V was pared by 7 bases and J by 0 bases, with 5 bases of the junction left unmatched. CDR1 SGHAT and CDR2 FQNNGV come from the germline V gene. This CDR3 region has 14 residues. CDR3 in DNA: TGTGCCAGCACCACAGGGGTAGCTAACTATGGCTACACCTTC. Protein product: CASTTGVANYGYTF.

The rearrangement joins TRBV7-6 to TRBJ2-1; 11 bases line up with TRBD2. Per the germline V gene, CDR1 is SGHVS and CDR2 is FNYEAQ. The CDR3 contains 17 residues. With 2 bases clipped from V and 0 bases from J, the junction kept 3 bases outside the gene matches. This CDR3 is CASSLWLAGGSYNEQFF. The CDR3 bases are TGTGCCAGCAGCTTATGGCTAGCGGGGGGCTCCTACAATGAGCAGTTCTTC.

In DNA, the CDR3 is TGTGCCAGCAGCCCGAGGGGGAGCTCCTACGAGCAGTACTTC. Its translation is CASSPRGSSYEQYF. The genes are TRBV7-6 and TRBJ2-7; possible D gene TRBD1, 6 bases. The CDR3 sequence is 14 residues long. The germline V gene encodes CDR1 SGHVS and CDR2 FNYEAQ. The ends were cut back, 5 bases at V and 0 bases at J, with 11 bases in the middle.

This rearrangement joins TRBV4-3 to TRBJ1-2; D perhaps matches TRBD1 (6 bases). CDR1 is LGHNA, CDR2 YSLEER, per germline. The CDR3 loop spans 17 amino acids. The V and J ends lost 0 bases and 5 bases respectively, with 19 bases between them. The CDR3 DNA reads TGCGCCAGCAGCCAAGATCGTGGGGGCTCGGTTCGGTATGGCTACACCTTC. Translation: CASSQDRGGSVRYGYTF.

The chain combines TRBV19 with TRBJ1-1; 10 positions match TRBD1. The CDR3 is 16 amino acids. CDR1 and CDR2 (germline): LNHDA, SQIVND (reference sequence). Unmatched junction bases numbered 4, after V lost 3 bases and J lost 0 bases. CDR3 region: CASSIRTGGMNTEAFF. The CDR3 coding sequence is TGTGCCAGTAGTATTAGGACAGGGGGGATGAACACTGAAGCTTTCTTT.

This clone has a handful of counts. This chain joins TRBV7-9 and TRBJ2-1, with 7 bases lining up with TRBD2. The V gene's germline CDR1 is SEHNR and CDR2 FQNEAQ (reference sequence). With V trimmed by 5 bases and J by 0 bases, 4 bases remained unmatched. The CDR3 covers 15 residues. CDR3 in DNA: TGTGCCAGCAGCCCGAGCGGGGCCTCCTACAATGAGCAGTTCTTC. It codes for CASSPSGASYNEQFF.

V gene TRBV5-4 combines with J gene TRBJ1-2; D unclear. Germline lookup yields CDR1 SGHNT and CDR2 YYREEE (reference sequence). The CDR3 loop spans 15 amino acids. Trimming left V 0 bases short and J 5 bases short, with 14 bases between. The CDR3 is CASSLGILGPYGYTF. The CDR3 coding sequence is TGTGCCAGCAGCTTGGGGATACTAGGTCCTTATGGCTACACCTTC.

The chain links TRBV11-2 to TRBJ2-5; the match to TRBD2 covers 8 bases. The CDR3 has 13 amino acids. With 6 bases clipped from V and 5 bases from J, the junction kept 5 bases outside the gene matches. Germline V gives CDR1 SGHAT, CDR2 FQNNGV. The CDR3 spells CASRRAGGETQYF. The CDR3 DNA reads as TGTGCCAGCAGAAGGGCGGGGGGTGAGACCCAGTACTTC.

By share of the sample, this clone is hyperexpanded. The genes are TRBV19 and TRBJ2-7; D is unclear. The germline gives CDR1 LNHDA, CDR2 SQIVND (reference sequence). The CDR3 runs 15 residues. V was clipped by 4 bases and J by 2 bases, with 15 bases between them. The CDR3 DNA is TGTGCCAGTAGTACCCTGACCTCCAGCCCCTACGAGCAGTACTTC. Its translation is CASSTLTSSPYEQYF.

The chain joins TRBV5-4 to TRBJ1-4; maybe TRBD1 (5 bases). The germline V gene encodes CDR1 SGHNT and CDR2 YYREEE (reference sequence). The germline V and J ends were trimmed by 4 bases and 1 base, with 14 bases remaining between them. The CDR3 runs 16 residues. The CDR3, as DNA: TGTGCCAGCAGCGTCGTAATCGGGGGAACTAATGAAAAACTGTTTTTT. Its protein is CASSVVIGGTNEKLFF. Full variable domain (missing parts from reference TRBV5-4 and TRBJ1-4): ETGVTQSPTHLIKTRGQQVTLRCSSQSGHNTVSWYQQALGQGPQFIFQYYREEENGRGNFPPRFSGLQFPNYSSELNVNALELDDSALYLCASSVVIGGTNEKLFFGSGTQLSVL.

The V gene is TRBV7-3, the J gene TRBJ1-1; 10 nucleotides agree with TRBD1. The junction had 9 bases not matched to a gene; V was cut back by 5 bases and J by 3 bases. CDR1 is SGHTA and CDR2 is FQGTGA in the germline V gene. The CDR3 has 16 amino acids. CDR3 in DNA: TGTGCCAGCAGCCTGACAGGGGGCGGTCTGGACACTGAAGCTTTCTTT. Amino acids: CASSLTGGGLDTEAFF.

This clone is categorized as medium-sized. CDR3 in DNA: TGTGCCAGCAGCCAAGGGGACAGGAACTATGGCTACACCTTC. Translating it yields CASSQGDRNYGYTF. The chain recombines TRBV9 with TRBJ1-2; 8 positions match TRBD1. Germline V gene sequence: CDR1 SGDLS, CDR2 YYNGEE. J lost 2 bases, V lost 4 bases, and 4 bases had no gene match. The CDR3 has 14 amino acids.

The V call is TRBV7-9, the J call TRBJ1-4; no clear D gene. The germline gives CDR1 SEHNR, CDR2 FQNEAQ (reference sequence). The CDR3 loop spans 15 amino acids. Between the trimmed V and J ends, which lost 4 bases and 5 bases, there was a span of 14 bases. The CDR3 nucleotides read TGTGCCAGCAGCTCCGGGAACAGAGAAAATGAAAAACTGTTTTTT. It translates to CASSSGNRENEKLFF.

V and J are TRBV9 and TRBJ2-3; no definite D call. Between the trimmed V and J ends, which lost 0 bases and 2 bases, there was a span of 4 bases. Germline CDR1 and CDR2: SGDLS and YYNGEE. CDR3 length: 13 residues. CDR3 sequence reads: CASSVGNTDTQYF. CDR3 DNA: TGTGCCAGCAGCGTAGGCAACACAGATACGCAGTATTTT.

The J gene is TRBJ2-7, the V gene TRBV7-9; no clear D. This CDR3 is built from 14 residues. Germline CDR1 reads SEHNR; CDR2 reads FQNEAQ (reference sequence). V gave up 4 bases and J gave up 2 bases, with 12 bases separating them. The CDR3 region is CASSSPGAPYEQYF. In DNA form, the CDR3 reads TGTGCCAGCAGCTCCCCCGGTGCCCCCTACGAGCAGTACTTC.

The rearrangement uses TRBV9 and TRBJ1-1, with TRBD1 matching 11 bases. The CDR3 covers 15 residues. Trimming at V came to 4 bases and at J to 5 bases, leaving 7 bases not matched to a gene. Germline CDR1 is SGDLS and CDR2 is YYNGEE. In DNA form, the CDR3 reads TGTGCCAGCAGCCTACTCGGACAGGGGGCTACTGAAGCTTTCTTT. Translation: CASSLLGQGATEAFF.

V usage is TRBV5-8 and J usage is TRBJ1-4; no firm D call. Germline V gene sequence: CDR1 SGHTS, CDR2 YDEGEE. Trimming shortened V by 4 bases and J by 0 bases, and 25 bases separated the two germline ends. This CDR3 spans 20 amino acids. In DNA form, the CDR3 reads TGTGCCAGCAGCCAGATGAAAGGACCAACCCACCTACCAACTAATGAAAAACTGTTTTTT. It yields the protein CASSQMKGPTHLPTNEKLFF.

V usage is TRBV11-2 and J usage is TRBJ1-3; tentative D call: TRBD1 (5 bases). V was clipped by 5 bases and J by 2 bases, with 10 bases between them. There are 14 residues in the CDR3. Germline loops: CDR1 SGHAT, CDR2 FQNNGV. The CDR3 here is CASSVLGAGNTIYF. The CDR3 nucleotides are TGTGCCAGCAGCGTATTAGGGGCTGGAAACACCATATATTTT. Complete variable domain (other parts from reference TRBV11-2 and TRBJ1-3): EAGVAQSPRYKIIEKRQSVAFWCNPISGHATLYWYQQILGQGPKLLIQFQNNGVVDDSQLPKDRFSAERLKGVDSTLKIQPAKLEDSAVYLCASSVLGAGNTIYFGEGSWLTVV.